The present entry profiles one T cell receptor beta chain with its context. Genomic DNA of each subset was evenly split across several immunoSEQ plates. The assay was immunoSEQ multiplex PCR, and TCRdb's table has in-frame clones only and misses some. The sample records 1.5 million to 2.5 million clones, about 95% being singletons. The data were taken from a study of shared clonotypes between healthy human individuals. CDR1 MNHEY and CDR2 SMNVEV come from the germline V gene (reference sequence). V was shortened by 6 bases and J by 5 bases, with 13 bases between the two germline ends. The CDR3 runs 13 residues. Naive CD8 cells comprised CD45RO-negative, CCR7-positively selected cells, excluding terminally differentiated effector memory CD45RA+ cells. Each sample came from a Caucasian adult donor living in Nashville, Tennessee.

The specimen sequenced was naive CD8+ T cells sorted from blood. This clonotype originated in a young man in good health. This rearrangement joins TRBV27 to TRBJ1-1; TRBD1 is a possible D gene (5 bases). The CDR3 nucleotides read TGTGCCAGCAGGGCCGGAGGGGAGACTGAAGCTTTCTTT. Amino acids: CASRAGGETEAFF.